What follows are 18 T cell receptor beta chains derived from one specimen sequenced in a study of blood T cells in healthy people across ages. Sample-barcoded 5' priming and a J-beta primer mix drove a second PCR of about 7 to 12 cycles. TCRdb re-analysed the 5' RACE reads in MiXCR, keeping a single row per CDR3 protein. The data show around 800,000 distinct CDR3 sequences, about 55% seen once. The sequenced material came from blood. All receptors derive from a man older than 75 in good health.

This sequence joins TRBV29-1 and TRBJ1-2; TRBD1 aligns across 10 bases. Germline assignment: CDR1 SQVTM and CDR2 ANQGSEA. V lost 1 base, J lost 6 bases, and 2 bases stayed unmatched. The CDR3 loop spans 13 amino acids. The CDR3 region is CSVEGTGGHGYTF. CDR3 DNA sequence: TGCAGCGTTGAAGGGACAGGGGGTCATGGCTACACCTTC.

The V and J genes are TRBV12-3 or TRBV12-4 and TRBJ2-1; TRBD2 matches at 13 bases. There are 16 residues in the CDR3. V lost 8 bases, J lost 12 bases, and 16 bases stayed unmatched. CDR3 loop: CASGTTSGGALSGQFF. CDR3 DNA: TGTGCCAGCGGGACCACTAGCGGGGGGGCGCTTAGTGGGCAGTTCTTC.

Regarding this clonotype: At one boundary the junction diverges from the germline segment, which might be a read error. The rearrangement uses TRBV7-7 and TRBJ2-3; TRBD1 aligns across 8 bases. The length of the CDR3 is 15 residues. The V gene's germline CDR1 is SSHAT and CDR2 FNYEAQ (reference sequence). The CDR3 here is CASSFSTRTGDTQYF. CDR3 sequence (DNA): TGTGCTAGCAGCTTCTCGACTAGGACAGGGGATACGCAGTATTTT. Filled out from reference TRBV7-7 and TRBJ2-3, the complete variable domain reads GAGVSQSPRYKVTKRGQDVTLRCDPISSHATLYWYQQALGQGPEFLTYFNYEAQPDKSGLPSDRFSAERPEGSISTLTIQRTEQRDSAMYRCASSFSTRTGDTQYFGPGTRLTVL.

This clonotype showed up just a few times. The gene calls are TRBV29-1 and TRBJ2-1; 8 bases match TRBD1. With V trimmed by 7 bases and J by 7 bases, 12 bases remained unmatched. CDR1 SQVTM and CDR2 ANQGSEA come from the germline V gene. The CDR3 is made up of 14 amino acids. The CDR3 nucleotides read TGCAGCGCCTTTCCCGGGACAGGAAGAAATGAGCAGTTCTTC. Its translation: CSAFPGTGRNEQFF.

The rearrangement uses TRBV12-3 or TRBV12-4 and TRBJ2-3; D possibly corresponds to TRBD2 (6 bases). The V and J ends lost 4 bases and 11 bases respectively, with 19 bases between them. The length of the CDR3 is 14 residues. CDR3 in amino acids: CASSSGGSRILQYF. As DNA, the CDR3 is TGTGCCAGCAGTTCCGGGGGTAGTAGGATTCTGCAGTATTTT.

The chain couples TRBV12-3 or TRBV12-4 to TRBJ2-3; 12 bases line up with TRBD1. The CDR3 contains 14 residues. V lost 8 bases and J lost 4; bases outside the gene matches: 4. The CDR3 loop reads CASAGTGGADTQYF. CDR3 coding DNA: TGTGCCAGCGCCGGGACAGGGGGCGCAGATACGCAGTATTTT.

This clonotype was seen a handful of times. The chain is built from TRBV20-1 and TRBJ2-7; D gene unclear. V was trimmed by 1 base and J by 1 base, leaving 20 bases between them. The CDR3 runs 17 residues. Germline V gene data show CDR1 as DFQATT and CDR2 as SNEGSKA (reference sequence). DNA for the CDR3: TGCAGTGCTAGAGCTGCGACCCAAACCCTTACTTCCTACGAGCAGTACTTC. It yields the protein CSARAATQTLTSYEQYF.

The chain is built from TRBV7-8 and TRBJ2-7; weak D call: TRBD2 (5 bases). With 5 bases removed from V and 0 bases from J, the gap between germline ends came to 14 bases. The germline gives CDR1 SGHVS, CDR2 FQNEAQ. The CDR3 totals 15 residues. The CDR3, as DNA: TGTGCCAGCAGCCGCGAGCGGCCCAGCTCCTACGAGCAGTACTTC. This sequence encodes CASSRERPSSYEQYF.

V gene TRBV25-1 combines with J gene TRBJ2-3; no firm D call. This CDR3 region has 14 residues. Germline V gene data show CDR1 as MGHDK and CDR2 as SYGVNS. V gave up 4 bases and J gave up 0 bases, with 8 bases separating them. DNA for the CDR3: TGTGCCAGCAGTGGACCACTTAGCACAGATACGCAGTATTTT. Its protein product is CASSGPLSTDTQYF.

The V call is TRBV10-3, the J call TRBJ2-1; 11 nucleotides agree with TRBD1. Germline trimming cut 6 bases from V and 5 bases from J; bases unmatched to any gene: 3. Germline V gene sequence: CDR1 ENHRY, CDR2 SYGVKD. This CDR3 has 14 amino acids. In DNA, the CDR3 is TGTGCCATCAGCTCGGGACAGGGGGACAATGAGCAGTTCTTC. It codes for CAISSGQGDNEQFF.

The sample holds a few counts of this clonotype. The chain joins TRBV2 to TRBJ1-2, with D unclear. The CDR3 sequence is 13 residues long. Trimming removed 5 bases at V and 5 bases at J, with 12 bases between. Germline loops: CDR1 SNHLY, CDR2 FYNNEI. DNA of the CDR3: TGTGCCAGCAGTAGGACCGAGGATTATGGCTACACCTTC. Translating gives CASSRTEDYGYTF.

The rearrangement joins TRBV28 to TRBJ2-6; D might be TRBD1 (5 bases). The V gene lost 5 bases and the J gene lost 4 bases, with 12 bases spanning the gap. The CDR3 loop spans 15 amino acids. In germline, CDR1 is MDHEN, CDR2 SYDVKM. The CDR3 coding sequence is TGTGCCAGCAGTCGCCCAGGGTCCGGGGCCAACGTCCTGACTTTC. It codes for CASSRPGSGANVLTF.

The J gene is TRBJ2-5, the V gene TRBV27; D ambiguous. Looked up from germline, CDR1 is MNHEY and CDR2 is SMNVEV (reference sequence). Trimming shortened V by 8 bases and J by 5 bases, and 6 bases separated the two germline ends. This CDR3 comprises 10 residues. CDR3 loop: CASSMETQYF. The CDR3 DNA reads as TGTGCCAGCTCAATGGAGACCCAGTACTTC.

The rearrangement links TRBV11-2 to TRBJ2-7; perhaps TRBD1 as D (5 bases). This CDR3 has 13 residues. CDR1 and CDR2 (germline): SGHAT, FQNNGV. Trimming pared 4 bases from V and 6 bases from J, leaving 13 bases between. CDR3 DNA: TGTGCCAGCAGCTCCCTTATCCAGGGCGAGCAGTACTTC. Protein product: CASSSLIQGEQYF. Full variable domain (missing parts from reference TRBV11-2 and TRBJ2-7): EAGVAQSPRYKIIEKRQSVAFWCNPISGHATLYWYQQILGQGPKLLIQFQNNGVVDDSQLPKDRFSAERLKGVDSTLKIQPAKLEDSAVYLCASSSLIQGEQYFGPGTRLTVT.

Of note for this clonotype: This sequence may be a read error, since a much larger clone differs from it by one base. The chain has TRBV12-3 or TRBV12-4 and TRBJ2-1; 10 nucleotides align to TRBD1. The J call may be faulty, since TRBJ2-7 better matches the DNA end. The CDR3 covers 16 residues. The CDR3 sequence is CASSDPGTGVSNEQYF. The CDR3 region has the DNA TGTGCCAGCAGTGACCCAGGGACAGGGGTTTCCAATGAGCAGTACTTC.

On this clonotype: A read error may produce the germline difference seen at one junction end. The chain is built from TRBV3-1 and TRBJ2-5; D perhaps matches TRBD1 (6 bases). The CDR3 runs 15 residues. The germline gives CDR1 LGHDT, CDR2 YNNKEL (reference sequence). The CDR3 sequence is CASSYRAGSQETLYF. The CDR3 DNA reads TGTGCCAGCAGTTACAGGGCGGGTAGCCAAGAGACCCTGTACTTC.

The chain carries TRBV3-1 and TRBJ2-4, with TRBD2 identical over 11 bases. This CDR3 contains 16 residues. In germline, CDR1 is LGHDT, CDR2 YNNKEL (reference sequence). Losses at the gene ends were 4 bases for V and 13 bases for J; bases not matched to a gene: 15. In DNA form, the CDR3 reads TGTGCCAGCAGCCCTCCCGGGACTAGCGGTAACAATGAGCAGTACTTC. This codes for CASSPPGTSGNNEQYF.

In its sample, this clonotype was seen a few times. This chain links TRBV27 with TRBJ2-4; maybe TRBD1 (6 bases). Per the germline V gene, CDR1 is MNHEY and CDR2 is SMNVEV (reference sequence). The CDR3 loop spans 13 amino acids. Between the trimmed V and J ends, which lost 3 bases and 15 bases, there was a span of 18 bases. The CDR3 loop reads CASSFFYRDKAYF. DNA of the CDR3: TGTGCCAGCAGTTTTTTCTACCGGGACAAGGCGTACTTC.